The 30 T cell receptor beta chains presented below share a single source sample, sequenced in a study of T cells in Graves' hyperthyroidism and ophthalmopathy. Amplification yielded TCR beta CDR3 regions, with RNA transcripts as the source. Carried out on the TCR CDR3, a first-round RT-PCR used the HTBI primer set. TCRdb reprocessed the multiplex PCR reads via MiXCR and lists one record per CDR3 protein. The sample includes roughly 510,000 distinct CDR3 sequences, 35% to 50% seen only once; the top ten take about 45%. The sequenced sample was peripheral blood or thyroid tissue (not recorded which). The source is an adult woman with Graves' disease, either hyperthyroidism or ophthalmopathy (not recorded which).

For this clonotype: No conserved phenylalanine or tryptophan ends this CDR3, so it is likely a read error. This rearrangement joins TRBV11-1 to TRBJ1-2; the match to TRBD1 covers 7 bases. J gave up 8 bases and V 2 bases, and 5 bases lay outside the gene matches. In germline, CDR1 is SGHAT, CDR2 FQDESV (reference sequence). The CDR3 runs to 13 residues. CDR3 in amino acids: CASSLRQGGGYTL. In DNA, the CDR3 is TGTGCCAGCAGCTTAAGACAGGGTGGAGGCTACACCCTC.

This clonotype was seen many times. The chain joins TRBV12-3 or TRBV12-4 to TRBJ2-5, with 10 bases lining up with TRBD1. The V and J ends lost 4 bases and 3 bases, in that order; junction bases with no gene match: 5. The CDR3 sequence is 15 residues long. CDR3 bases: TGTGCCAGCAGTTCGGGGACAGGGGTAAAAGAGACCCAGTACTTC. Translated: CASSSGTGVKETQYF.

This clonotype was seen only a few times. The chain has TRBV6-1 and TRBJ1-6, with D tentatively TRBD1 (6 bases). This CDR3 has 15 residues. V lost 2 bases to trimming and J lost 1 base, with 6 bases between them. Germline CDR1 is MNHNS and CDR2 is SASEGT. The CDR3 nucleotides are TGTGCCAGCAGTGAAACAGGGTCCTATAATTCACCCCTCCACTTT. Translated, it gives CASSETGSYNSPLHF.

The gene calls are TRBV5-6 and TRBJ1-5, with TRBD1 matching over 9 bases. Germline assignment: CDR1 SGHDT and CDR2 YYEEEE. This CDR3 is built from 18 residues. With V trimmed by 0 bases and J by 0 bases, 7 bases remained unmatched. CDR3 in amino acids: CASSLGGQGSYSNQPQHF. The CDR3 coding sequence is TGTGCCAGCAGCTTGGGAGGACAGGGGAGTTATAGCAATCAGCCCCAGCATTTT.

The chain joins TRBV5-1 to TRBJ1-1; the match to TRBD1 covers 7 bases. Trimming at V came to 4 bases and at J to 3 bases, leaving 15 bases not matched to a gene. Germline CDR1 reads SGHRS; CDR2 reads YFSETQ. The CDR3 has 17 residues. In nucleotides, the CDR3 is TGCGCCAGCAGCGGAATACCTACAGGGGATTGGGACACTGAAGCTTTCTTT. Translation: CASSGIPTGDWDTEAFF.

CDR3: CASSTMGSNEKLFF. DNA for the CDR3: TGTGCCAGCAGTACAATGGGGTCTAATGAAAAACTGTTTTTT. V and J are TRBV5-4 and TRBJ1-4; D call uncertain. V lost 5 bases to trimming and J lost 3 bases, with 11 bases between them. CDR1 and CDR2 from the germline V gene are SGHNT and YYREEE (reference sequence). This CDR3 comprises 14 residues.

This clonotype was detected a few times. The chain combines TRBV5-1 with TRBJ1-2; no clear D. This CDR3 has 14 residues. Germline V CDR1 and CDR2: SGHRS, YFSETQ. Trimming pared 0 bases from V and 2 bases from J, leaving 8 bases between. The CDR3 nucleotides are TGCGCCAGCAGCTTGGTGGCAGTCAACTATGGCTACACCTTC. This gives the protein CASSLVAVNYGYTF.

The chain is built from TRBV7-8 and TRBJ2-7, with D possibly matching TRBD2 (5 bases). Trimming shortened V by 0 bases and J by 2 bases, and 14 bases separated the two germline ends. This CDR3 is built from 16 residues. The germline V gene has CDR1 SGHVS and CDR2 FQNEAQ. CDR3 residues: CASSLAPGNVPYEQYF. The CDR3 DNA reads TGTGCCAGCAGCTTAGCTCCCGGGAACGTCCCCTACGAGCAGTACTTC. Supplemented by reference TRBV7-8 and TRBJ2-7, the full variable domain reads GAGVSQSPRYKVAKRGQDVALRCDPISGHVSLFWYQQALGQGPEFLTYFQNEAQLDKSGLPSDRFFAERPEGSVSTLKIQRTQQEDSAVYLCASSLAPGNVPYEQYFGPGTRLTVT.

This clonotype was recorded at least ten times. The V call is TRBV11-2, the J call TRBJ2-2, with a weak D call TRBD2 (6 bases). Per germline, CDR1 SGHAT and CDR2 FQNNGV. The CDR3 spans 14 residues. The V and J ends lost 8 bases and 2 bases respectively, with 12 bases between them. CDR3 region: CASGGLLNTGELFF. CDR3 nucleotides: TGTGCCAGCGGGGGACTTTTAAACACCGGGGAGCTGTTTTTT.

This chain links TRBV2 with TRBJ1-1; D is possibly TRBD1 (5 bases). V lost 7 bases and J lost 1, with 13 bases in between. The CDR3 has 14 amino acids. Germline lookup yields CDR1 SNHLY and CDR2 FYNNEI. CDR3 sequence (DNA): TGTGCCAGCATAATGGGCAGGGCGAACACTGAAGCTTTCTTT. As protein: CASIMGRANTEAFF.

The CDR3 reads CASSLLVGAYYEQYF. In nucleotides, the CDR3 is TGTGCCAGCAGCTTACTAGTTGGGGCCTACTACGAGCAGTACTTC. The chain carries TRBV5-6 and TRBJ2-7; D may match TRBD1 or TRBD2 (5 bases each). Trimming cost V 2 bases and J 3 bases, with 15 bases left between them. The CDR3 spans 15 residues. Germline V gives CDR1 SGHDT, CDR2 YYEEEE.

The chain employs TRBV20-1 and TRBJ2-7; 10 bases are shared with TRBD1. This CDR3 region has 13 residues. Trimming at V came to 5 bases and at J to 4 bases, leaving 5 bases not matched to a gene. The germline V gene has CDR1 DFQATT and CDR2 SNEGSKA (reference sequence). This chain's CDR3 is CSAQTGGIYEQYF. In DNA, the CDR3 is TGCAGTGCTCAGACAGGGGGCATTTACGAGCAGTACTTC.

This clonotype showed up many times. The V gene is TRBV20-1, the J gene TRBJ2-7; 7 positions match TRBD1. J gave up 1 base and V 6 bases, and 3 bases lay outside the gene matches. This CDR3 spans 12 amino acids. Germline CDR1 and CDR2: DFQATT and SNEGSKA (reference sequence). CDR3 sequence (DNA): TGCAGTGCCCGGACAGGTTCCTACGAGCAGTACTTC. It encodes CSARTGSYEQYF.

As DNA, the CDR3 is TGCGCCAGCAGTGAGGGTCAGGCGTACGAGCAGTACTTC. Amino acids: CASSEGQAYEQYF. The V gene is TRBV10-2, the J gene TRBJ2-7; D gene unclear. V was pared by 2 bases and J by 4 bases, with 9 bases between. CDR1 is WSHSY and CDR2 is SAAADI in the germline V gene. The CDR3 sequence is 13 residues long.

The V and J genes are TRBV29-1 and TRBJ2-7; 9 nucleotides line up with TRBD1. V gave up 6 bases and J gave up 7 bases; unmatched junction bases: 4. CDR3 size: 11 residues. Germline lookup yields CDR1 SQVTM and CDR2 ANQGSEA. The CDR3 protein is CSVAGTGEQYF. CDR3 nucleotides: TGCAGCGTCGCCGGGACAGGGGAGCAGTACTTC.

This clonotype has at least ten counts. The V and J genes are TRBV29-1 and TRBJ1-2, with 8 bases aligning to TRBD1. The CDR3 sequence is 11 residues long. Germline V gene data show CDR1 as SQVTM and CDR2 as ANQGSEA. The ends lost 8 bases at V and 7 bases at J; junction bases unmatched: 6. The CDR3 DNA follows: TGCAGCTCGGATACAGGGGGTGGCTACACCTTC. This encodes CSSDTGGGYTF.

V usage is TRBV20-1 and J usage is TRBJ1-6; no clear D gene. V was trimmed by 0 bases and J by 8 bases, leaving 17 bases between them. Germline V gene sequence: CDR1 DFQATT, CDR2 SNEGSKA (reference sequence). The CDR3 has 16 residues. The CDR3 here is CSARDLFKGFDSPLHF. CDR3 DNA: TGCAGTGCTAGAGATCTCTTTAAGGGATTCGATTCACCCCTCCACTTT.

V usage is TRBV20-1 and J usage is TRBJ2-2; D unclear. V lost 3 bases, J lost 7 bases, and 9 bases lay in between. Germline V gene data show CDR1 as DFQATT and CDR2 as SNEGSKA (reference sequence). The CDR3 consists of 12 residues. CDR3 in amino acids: CSASYIGGELFF. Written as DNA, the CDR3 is TGCAGTGCTAGCTACATCGGCGGGGAGCTGTTTTTT.

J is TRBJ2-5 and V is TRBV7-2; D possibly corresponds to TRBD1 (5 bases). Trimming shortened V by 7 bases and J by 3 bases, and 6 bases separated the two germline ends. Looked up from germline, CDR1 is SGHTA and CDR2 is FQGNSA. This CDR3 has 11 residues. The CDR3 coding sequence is TGTGCCAGCACACAGGAAGAGACCCAGTACTTC. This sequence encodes CASTQEETQYF.

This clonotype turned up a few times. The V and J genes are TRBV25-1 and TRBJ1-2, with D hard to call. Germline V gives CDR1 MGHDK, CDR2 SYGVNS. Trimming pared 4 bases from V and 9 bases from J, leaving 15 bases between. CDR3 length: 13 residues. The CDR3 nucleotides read TGTGCCAGCAGTGGAGCTGGGCAGTCCAGCTACACCTTC. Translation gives CASSGAGQSSYTF.

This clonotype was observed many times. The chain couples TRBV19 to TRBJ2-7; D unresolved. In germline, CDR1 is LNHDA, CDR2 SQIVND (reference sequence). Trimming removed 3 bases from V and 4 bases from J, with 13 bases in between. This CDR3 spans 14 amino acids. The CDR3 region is CASSINVPGYEQYF. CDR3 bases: TGTGCCAGTAGTATTAACGTACCCGGTTACGAGCAGTACTTC.

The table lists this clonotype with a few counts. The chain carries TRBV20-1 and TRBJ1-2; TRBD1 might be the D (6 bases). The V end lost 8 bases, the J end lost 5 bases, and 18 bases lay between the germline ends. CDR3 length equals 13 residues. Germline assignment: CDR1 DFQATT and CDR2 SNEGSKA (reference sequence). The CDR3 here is CSPVKGGYYGYTF. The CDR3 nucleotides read TGCAGTCCAGTGAAGGGGGGGTATTATGGCTACACCTTC.

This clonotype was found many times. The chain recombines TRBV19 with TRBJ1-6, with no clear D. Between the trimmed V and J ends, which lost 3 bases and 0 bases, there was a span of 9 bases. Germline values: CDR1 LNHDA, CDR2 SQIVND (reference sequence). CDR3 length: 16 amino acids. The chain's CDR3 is CASSIGGSSYNSPLHF. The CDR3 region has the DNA TGTGCCAGTAGTATTGGCGGGAGCTCCTATAATTCACCCCTCCACTTT.

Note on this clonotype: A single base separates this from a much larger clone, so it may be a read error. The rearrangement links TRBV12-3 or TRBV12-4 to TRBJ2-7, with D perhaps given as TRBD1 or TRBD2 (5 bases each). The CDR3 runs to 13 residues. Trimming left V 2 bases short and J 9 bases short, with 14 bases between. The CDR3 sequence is CASSLRGVDGQYF. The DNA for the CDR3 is TGTGCCAGCAGTTTAAGGGGAGTTGACGGGCAGTACTTC.

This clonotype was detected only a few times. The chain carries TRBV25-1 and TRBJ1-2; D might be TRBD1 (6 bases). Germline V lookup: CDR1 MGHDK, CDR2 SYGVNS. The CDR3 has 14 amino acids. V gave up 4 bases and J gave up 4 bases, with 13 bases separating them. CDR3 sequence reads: CASSAATGSYGYTF. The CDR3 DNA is TGTGCCAGCAGTGCCGCGACAGGAAGCTATGGCTACACCTTC.

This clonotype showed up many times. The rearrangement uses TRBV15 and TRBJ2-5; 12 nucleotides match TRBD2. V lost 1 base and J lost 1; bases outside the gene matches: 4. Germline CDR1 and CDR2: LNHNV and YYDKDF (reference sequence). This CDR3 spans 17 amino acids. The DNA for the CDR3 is TGTGCCACCAGCAGAGGGCTAGCGGGAGGGGTCCAAGAGACCCAGTACTTC. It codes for CATSRGLAGGVQETQYF.

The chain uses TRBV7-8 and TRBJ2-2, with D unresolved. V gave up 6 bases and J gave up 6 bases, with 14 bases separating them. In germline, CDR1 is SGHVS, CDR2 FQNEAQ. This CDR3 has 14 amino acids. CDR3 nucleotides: TGTGCCAGCAGGGGCGGAGTCGTACCCGGGGAGCTGTTTTTT. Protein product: CASRGGVVPGELFF.

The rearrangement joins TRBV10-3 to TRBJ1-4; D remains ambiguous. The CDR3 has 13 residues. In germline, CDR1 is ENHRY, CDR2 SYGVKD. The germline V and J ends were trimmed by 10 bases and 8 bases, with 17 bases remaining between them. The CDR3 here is CATKETGGEKLFF. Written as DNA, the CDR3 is TGTGCCACCAAAGAAACGGGTGGGGAAAAACTGTTTTTT.

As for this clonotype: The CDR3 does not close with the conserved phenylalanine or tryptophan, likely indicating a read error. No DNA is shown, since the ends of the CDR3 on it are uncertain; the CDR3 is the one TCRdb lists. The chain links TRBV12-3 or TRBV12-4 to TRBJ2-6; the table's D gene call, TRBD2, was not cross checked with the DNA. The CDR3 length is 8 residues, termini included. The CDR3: CASSLLAS.

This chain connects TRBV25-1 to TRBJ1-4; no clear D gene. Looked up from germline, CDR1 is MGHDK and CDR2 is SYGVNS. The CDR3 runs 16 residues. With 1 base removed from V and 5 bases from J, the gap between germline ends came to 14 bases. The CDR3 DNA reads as TGTGCCAGCAGTGAATCGTCGTTGGCAGTCAATGAAAAACTGTTTTTT. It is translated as CASSESSLAVNEKLFF.